This T cell receptor (beta chain) originates from a study of regulatory T cells in long-lasting Graves disease. Building of the TCR beta libraries involved iRepertoire HTBI primers and Arm-PCR of CDR3 regions. TCRdb ran MiXCR on the multiplex PCR reads and lists one entry per CDR3 protein. The sample lists 450,000 or so distinct CDR3 sequences, 22% occurring once. The CDR3 contains 16 residues. The germline gives CDR1 MNHEY, CDR2 SMNVEV (reference sequence). The ends lost 6 bases at V and 1 base at J; junction bases unmatched: 2. As concerns this clonotype: Antigen specificity is unknown.

Time point indicated: persistent/refractory GD, antithyroid drugs over 5 years with positive TRAb. Making the TCR library involved RNA that had been extracted from PBMCs. Study-level findings and limits: Newly diagnosed Graves' patients exceeded persistent ones in TCR diversity. A reduction in accuracy may have resulted from the small sample size.

This TCR was recovered from a female donor with Graves disease. The chain links TRBV27 to TRBJ2-1, with 14 positions matching TRBD2. The starting material was peripheral blood mononuclear cells (PBMCs), obtained when the disease was refractory, from a patient treated with antithyroid drugs. CDR3 sequence reads: CASSRLAGGSYNEQFF. In DNA, the CDR3 is TGTGCCAGCAGCAGACTAGCGGGAGGGTCCTACAATGAGCAGTTCTTC.